In its sample, the clone carrying this TCR beta chain was seen many times. The antigen remains undetermined. Time point: healthy volunteer bleed at 2 weeks. Total RNA was isolated from unfractionated whole blood. This CDR3 region has 15 residues. Germline V CDR1 and CDR2: DFQATT, SNEGSKA (reference sequence). J lost 3 bases, V lost 1 base, and 6 bases had no gene match. These data come from a study of human T cells and chemical hapten exposure. Study details: Small volume differences among pooled libraries mainly caused per-sample TCR yield variation.

Study-wide points: Those TCRs sitting above 1 in 1000 frequency stayed the same with DPC sensitization.

What the library attached to individual cDNA molecules were unique molecular identifiers. Source study methods: Samples ranged from 23,224 to 690,600 TCRs, with a median of around 100,000. TCRdb re-derived calls from the RACE reads in MiXCR, one entry per CDR3 protein. The authors' filters were not applied to this entry. The sample lists about 28,000 distinct CDR3 sequences, about 7.2% occurring once. The receptor comes from a human donor in good health. Some clones in this sample may be carry-over from other donors' samples. The sequencing sample was made of whole blood. The V call is TRBV20-1, the J call TRBJ2-3, with 8 bases aligning to TRBD2. DNA for the CDR3: TGCAGTGCTAGAGCTTCGGGGGGGCGGACAGATACGCAGTATTTT. As protein: CSARASGGRTDTQYF.